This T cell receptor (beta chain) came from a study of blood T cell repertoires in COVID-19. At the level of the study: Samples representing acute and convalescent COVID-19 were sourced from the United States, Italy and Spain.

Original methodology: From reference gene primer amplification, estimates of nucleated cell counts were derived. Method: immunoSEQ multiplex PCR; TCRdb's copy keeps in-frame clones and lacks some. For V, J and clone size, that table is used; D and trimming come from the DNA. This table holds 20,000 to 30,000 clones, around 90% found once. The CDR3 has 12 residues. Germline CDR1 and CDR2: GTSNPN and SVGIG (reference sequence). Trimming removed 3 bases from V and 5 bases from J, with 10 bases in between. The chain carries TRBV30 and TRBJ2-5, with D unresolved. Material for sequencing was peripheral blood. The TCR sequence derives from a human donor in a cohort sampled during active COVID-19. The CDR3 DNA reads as TGTGCCTGGAGGAGCCCGTTCGAGACCCAGTACTTC. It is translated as CAWRSPFETQYF.